The 9 T cell receptor beta chains below all came from one sample that was sequenced in a study of post-analysis software for immune sequencing data. Study-level results: Four or five TRBV segments (TRBV5-6, TRBV5-1 and TRBV20-1 among them) occurred more frequently in patients than in controls.

Their specific antigens are unknown. Prepared libraries of TCR beta cDNA carried unique molecular identifiers. TCRdb itself ran the PCR reads through MiXCR, one entry per CDR3 protein. The data hold a few hundred thousand distinct CDR3 sequences, with around 33% observed a single time. Sequencing was done on a sample of blood. The source of these receptors is a girl under 18 with multiple sclerosis.

The chain couples TRBV7-3 to TRBJ1-6; TRBD1 might be the D (5 bases). CDR3 size: 14 residues. Germline CDR1 and CDR2: SGHTA and FQGTGA. V lost 5 bases and J lost 10, with 15 bases in between. The CDR3 coding sequence is TGTGCCAGCAGCACGACCCATAGGGACTCACCCCTCCACTTT. Translation: CASSTTHRDSPLHF.

This sequence joins TRBV27 and TRBJ2-7, with 8 nucleotides matching TRBD1. The trim removed 8 bases at V and 2 bases at J, leaving 5 bases unmatched. Germline V lookup: CDR1 MNHEY, CDR2 SMNVEV (reference sequence). This CDR3 has 13 residues. CDR3 bases: TGTGCCAGCGGACAGGGAAATACCTACGAGCAGTACTTC. This translates into CASGQGNTYEQYF.

This chain links TRBV12-3 or TRBV12-4 with TRBJ1-4; the match to TRBD1 covers 8 bases. The length of the CDR3 is 13 residues. Losses at the gene ends were 2 bases for V and 10 bases for J; bases not matched to a gene: 3. The CDR3 protein is CASSLQGAGKLFF. As DNA, the CDR3 is TGTGCCAGCAGTTTACAGGGGGCCGGAAAACTGTTTTTT.

This clonotype was observed a few times. This rearrangement joins TRBV20-1 to TRBJ1-2; D is unresolved. Germline V gene sequence: CDR1 DFQATT, CDR2 SNEGSKA (reference sequence). V lost 3 bases and J 4 bases, leaving 6 bases between the germline ends. The CDR3 consists of 11 residues. The CDR3 nucleotides are TGCAGTGCTAGTCACGGCTATGGCTACACCTTC. Its translation is CSASHGYGYTF.

The chain is built from TRBV7-6 and TRBJ2-5; 8 positions agree with TRBD2. The CDR3 contains 16 residues. CDR1 and CDR2 from the germline V gene are SGHVS and FNYEAQ. J lost 3 bases, V lost 4 bases, and 10 bases had no gene match. The CDR3 protein is CASSWTGRGGKETQYF. CDR3 DNA sequence: TGTGCCAGCAGCTGGACCGGGAGGGGGGGAAAAGAGACCCAGTACTTC.

The chain recombines TRBV7-9 with TRBJ2-7; unclear D gene. Trimming removed 3 bases from V and 3 bases from J, with 6 bases in between. The CDR3 has 12 residues. The germline gives CDR1 SEHNR, CDR2 FQNEAQ (reference sequence). The CDR3 bases are TGTGCCAGCAGCTTTGCCGACTACGAGCAGTACTTC. Amino acid sequence: CASSFADYEQYF.

The chain is built from TRBV7-9 and TRBJ1-2; a possible D gene is TRBD1 (5 bases). Per germline, CDR1 SEHNR and CDR2 FQNEAQ (reference sequence). Trimming left V 4 bases short and J 0 bases short, with 27 bases between. The CDR3 consists of 20 residues. DNA for the CDR3: TGTGCCAGCAGCTCTTCAATACGGGGGACGAGGAAAAGGGCTAACTATGGCTACACCTTC. Protein: CASSSSIRGTRKRANYGYTF.

The chain carries TRBV9 and TRBJ1-1; 9 bases match TRBD1. Unmatched junction bases numbered 7, after V lost 4 bases and J lost 3 bases. Germline V gene sequence: CDR1 SGDLS, CDR2 YYNGEE. The CDR3 runs 15 residues. CDR3 nucleotides: TGTGCCAGCAGCCCCGGGACAGGGTTGGACACTGAAGCTTTCTTT. Translation gives CASSPGTGLDTEAFF.

There are a few counts of this clonotype. The chain links TRBV28 to TRBJ2-3; 8 nucleotides agree with TRBD2. Unmatched junction bases numbered 10, after V lost 4 bases and J lost 4 bases. Per the germline V gene, CDR1 is MDHEN and CDR2 is SYDVKM. This CDR3 region has 16 residues. As DNA, the CDR3 is TGTGCCAGCAGTTCCCACCCTGCGGGGGGCTCAGATACGCAGTATTTT. Amino acid sequence: CASSSHPAGGSDTQYF.